The clone carrying this TCR beta chain was seen only a few times. Its matching antigen is unknown. A second roughly 7 to 11 cycle PCR used barcoded and J-beta primers. TCRdb analysed the 5' RACE reads with MiXCR anew, one entry per CDR3 protein. The sample shows over a million distinct CDR3 sequences, roughly 59% of them seen only once. Germline CDR1 MDHEN, CDR2 SYDVKM. The CDR3 has 14 amino acids. The V and J ends lost 8 bases and 4 bases, in that order; junction bases with no gene match: 11. This record belongs to a study of blood T cells in healthy people across ages. For the study at large: Per every two T cells, about one barcoded beta molecule was captured by template switching.

Study-level findings and limits: A roughly linear fall in TCR beta diversity per million T cells was seen with increasing age. Without sorted subsets, naive and antigen-experienced compartments could not be conclusively compared.

The chain has TRBV28 and TRBJ2-7; 7 nucleotides match TRBD1. This sequence was found in a man between 18 and 35 years old in good health. Sequenced material: blood. CDR3 region: CASRTKQGIYEQYF. CDR3 sequence (DNA): TGTGCCAGCCGTACTAAACAGGGGATATACGAGCAGTACTTC.